This is a list of T cell receptor beta chains from one sample in a study of cytomegalovirus exposure and HLA in healthy donors. The table came from immunoSEQ multiplex PCR; TCRdb's copy has only in-frame clones and leaves some out. The table records approximately 200,000 clones, 78% of them present only once. The sample was PBMCs. The receptors stem from a woman in her 30s in good health and CMV-seropositive. Each CDR3 is given with its conserved first and last residue. A D gene is named only where the DNA matches it firmly. Only part of the rows carry a size: once, few, many, or a class if the clone is expanded.

TRBJ2-2	TRBV11-3	TRBD2	.	TGTGCCAGCAGCCCTAGCGGGCGATACACCGGGGAGCTGTTTTTT	CASSPSGRYTGELFF
TRBJ1-5	TRBV2	.	.	TGTGCCAGCAATCGCCCGGAGGGCAATCAGCCCCAGCATTTT	CASNRPEGNQPQHF
TRBJ1-2	TRBV5-5	.	.	TGTGCCAGCAGCCCCTTGACTCGGGGGAACTATGGCTACACCTTC	CASSPLTRGNYGYTF
TRBJ1-5	TRBV7-2	TRBD1	few	TGTGCCAGCAGCTTATCCGGACAGGGTAATCAGCCCCAGCATTTT	CASSLSGQGNQPQHF
TRBJ1-1	TRBV6-5	TRBD1	once	TGTGCCAGCAGTTCTACAGGGGTAGGGGCTGAAGCTTTCTTT	CASSSTGVGAEAFF
TRBJ2-7	TRBV6-1	TRBD2	.	TGTGCCAGCAGGGCGGGACTAGCGGGAGACGAGCAGTACTTC	CASRAGLAGDEQYF
TRBJ1-1	TRBV5-1	.	.	TGCGCCAGCACGGGAGGGGTGTGGGACACTGAAGCTTTCTTT	CASTGGVWDTEAFF
TRBJ1-4	TRBV13	.	.	TGTGCCAGCAGCTCGCTGTTAAGGGGAGGGGAGTTACGAACTAATGAAAAACTGTTTTTT	CASSSLLRGGELRTNEKLFF
TRBJ1-1	TRBV18	.	.	TGTGCCAGCTCACCACTCGAACAGGGTGAAGCTTTCTTT	CASSPLEQGEAFF
TRBJ2-7	TRBV27	TRBD1	once	TGTGCCAGCAGTGGGCGCCAGGGGGTAAGCTACGAGCAGTACTTC	CASSGRQGVSYEQYF
TRBJ1-5	TRBV28	.	.	TGTGCCAGCAGGACAGCCTATAGCAATCAGCCCCAGCATTTT	CASRTAYSNQPQHF
TRBJ2-1	TRBV27	TRBD2	.	TGTGCCAGCAGTTTTGGGACTAGCGGTAGCAATGAGCAGTTCTTC	CASSFGTSGSNEQFF
TRBJ2-4	TRBV6-1	TRBD1	.	TGTGCCAGCAGTGCCAGGGACAGGAAAAACATTCAGTACTTC	CASSARDRKNIQYF
TRBJ2-5	TRBV5-6	.	once	TGTGCCAGCAGCCTGCGGGAGACCCAGTACTTC	CASSLRETQYF
TRBJ2-1	TRBV9	TRBD2	.	TGTGCCAGCAGCCCAGATATAGCGGGGGTAAGGTCCTACAATGAGCAGTTCTTC	CASSPDIAGVRSYNEQFF
TRBJ2-6	TRBV12-1	.	few	TGTGCCAGCAGTTTGCAGACAGGCCACTCTGGGGCCAACGTCCTGACTTTC	CASSLQTGHSGANVLTF
TRBJ2-7	TRBV2	.	.	TGTGCCAGCAGTAAGGACACGAGGAGCTCCTACGAGCAGTACTTC	CASSKDTRSSYEQYF
TRBJ2-7	TRBV7-8	TRBD1	.	TGTGCCAGCAGCTCCTCCGGGACAGGGAGTTGGGAGCAGTACTTC	CASSSSGTGSWEQYF
TRBJ2-5	TRBV28	TRBD2	.	TGTGCCAGCTGGGGACTAGCGGGAGGAGGGCACAAAGAGACCCAGTACTTC	CASWGLAGGGHKETQYF
TRBJ1-2	TRBV6-1	.	few	TGTGCCAGCAGTGACGGGGGAGGAGGCTACACCTTC	CASSDGGGGYTF
TRBJ2-4	TRBV19	TRBD1	.	TGTGCCATATTCGACAGGGCAAGGAACATTCAGTACTTC	CAIFDRARNIQYF
TRBJ2-3	TRBV6-6	TRBD2	.	TGTGCCAGCAGTTACTTCGGACTAGCGGGCGCAGATACGCAGTATTTT	CASSYFGLAGADTQYF
TRBJ2-7	TRBV7-9	TRBD2	once	TGTGCCAGCAGGGGAACCCTAGCGGGGGCGATCTACGAGCAGTACTTC	CASRGTLAGAIYEQYF
TRBJ1-6	TRBV11-3	TRBD1	few	TGTGCCAGCAAACCCGGGACAGGGAACTCACCCCTCCACTTT	CASKPGTGNSPLHF